Following are 26 T cell receptor beta chains from one sample sequenced in a study of CD8 T cells in Susac syndrome. When the RNA was reverse transcribed, random hexamers were used with an input of 0.5 to 1 ug. In TCRdb, the immunoSEQ multiplex PCR reads were re-called with MiXCR into one record per CDR3 protein. The sample lists 180,000 or so distinct CDR3 sequences, about 95% seen once, with roughly 0.094% in the top ten. Source material: CD4+ T cells from PBMCs. All receptors derive from a human donor with multiple sclerosis.

The chain is built from TRBV3-1 and TRBJ2-5, with 9 positions matching TRBD2. The CDR3 is 14 residues long. The germline V gene encodes CDR1 LGHDT and CDR2 YNNKEL (reference sequence). Trimming removed 4 bases from V and 4 bases from J; junction bases left unmatched: 4. Written as DNA, the CDR3 is TGTGCCAGCAGCCCTACACTAGCGGGAGAGACCCAGTACTTC. It yields the protein CASSPTLAGETQYF.

This clonotype was counted a single time. The junction shows a germline mismatch at one end, possibly a read error. V is TRBV6-1 and J is TRBJ1-1; unclear D gene. Germline V gives CDR1 MNHNS, CDR2 SASEGT. CDR3 length: 11 amino acids. The CDR3 sequence: CASSPEGSRRF. DNA of the CDR3: TGTGCCAGCAGTCCGGAAGGGTCACGGCGCTTT.

The chain has TRBV12-3 or TRBV12-4 and TRBJ2-5; no definite D call. Trimming took 5 bases from V and 3 from J, leaving 13 bases between them. The CDR3 spans 14 residues. The CDR3 region has the DNA TGTGCCAGCAGTCCTCAAGAGAGTAAAGAGACCCAGTACTTC. This sequence encodes CASSPQESKETQYF.

The rearrangement joins TRBV5-1 to TRBJ2-7; D is unclear. Trimming removed 4 bases at V and 3 bases at J, with 8 bases between. The CDR3 is 12 residues long. Germline V lookup: CDR1 SGHRS, CDR2 YFSETQ. The CDR3 here is CASSKDIYEQYF. Here the CDR3 DNA reads TGCGCCAGCAGCAAAGACATCTACGAGCAGTACTTC.

The rearrangement links TRBV20-1 to TRBJ1-5; D might be TRBD1 (5 bases). The CDR3 has 14 residues. Germline CDR1 is DFQATT and CDR2 is SNEGSKA (reference sequence). Trimming took 6 bases from V and 2 from J, leaving 14 bases between them. The CDR3 here is CSALDQGGNQPQHF. The CDR3 nucleotides read TGCAGTGCCCTGGATCAGGGCGGCAATCAGCCCCAGCATTTT.

V gene TRBV7-2 combines with J gene TRBJ1-5; no clear D gene. This CDR3 spans 12 amino acids. The V gene lost 5 bases and the J gene lost 8 bases, with 10 bases spanning the gap. Germline CDR1 is SGHTA and CDR2 is FQGNSA. The CDR3 sequence: CASSIQNKPQHF. DNA of the CDR3: TGTGCCAGCAGCATCCAAAACAAGCCCCAGCATTTT. Together with reference TRBV7-2 and TRBJ1-5, the CDR3 gives the full variable domain: GAGVSQSPSNKVTEKGKDVELRCDPISGHTALYWYRQSLGQGLEFLIYFQGNSAPDKSGLPSDRFSAERTGGSVSTLTIQRTQQEDSAVYLCASSIQNKPQHFGDGTRLSIL.

The rearrangement joins TRBV5-1 to TRBJ2-1, with D possibly TRBD1 on 6 matching bases. The V gene's germline CDR1 is SGHRS and CDR2 YFSETQ. The CDR3 spans 18 residues. V was cut by 1 base and J by 8 bases, with 25 bases left in between. The CDR3 nucleotides are TGCGCCAGCAGCTTGACCCCTCCGACAGGCGACAACATACATGAGCAGTTCTTC. Residues: CASSLTPPTGDNIHEQFF.

The chain recombines TRBV27 with TRBJ1-4; TRBD1 matches at 10 bases. Per the germline V gene, CDR1 is MNHEY and CDR2 is SMNVEV (reference sequence). This CDR3 comprises 14 residues. The V segment lost 3 bases and the J segment 8 bases; nucleotides outside the gene matches: 3. As DNA, the CDR3 is TGTGCCAGCAGTTTGGGACAGGGGCAGGAAAAACTGTTTTTT. Residues: CASSLGQGQEKLFF.

The chain uses TRBV29-1 and TRBJ1-5, with D tentatively TRBD1 (5 bases). V was pared by 4 bases and J by 1 base, with 8 bases between. CDR1 and CDR2 from the germline V gene are SQVTM and ANQGSEA. This CDR3 region has 13 residues. As DNA, the CDR3 is TGCAGCGTTGGGGGCAGCAGCAATCAGCCCCAGCATTTT. It is translated as CSVGGSSNQPQHF.

This chain connects TRBV27 to TRBJ2-7, with 12 bases identical to TRBD2. CDR3 length: 16 amino acids. V trimming: 6 bases; J trimming: 2 bases; junction bases outside the gene matches: 8. In germline, CDR1 is MNHEY, CDR2 SMNVEV (reference sequence). CDR3 DNA sequence: TGTGCCAGCAGCTTACTAGCGGGAGGCATGCCCTACGAGCAGTACTTC. It is translated as CASSLLAGGMPYEQYF.

This sequence joins TRBV19 and TRBJ1-5; D unclear. Per germline, CDR1 LNHDA and CDR2 SQIVND (reference sequence). This CDR3 is 16 amino acids long. Trimming removed 5 bases from V and 1 base from J, with 15 bases in between. CDR3: CASSPRRSPSNQPQHF. The CDR3, as DNA: TGTGCCAGTAGTCCCCGGAGGTCTCCGAGCAATCAGCCCCAGCATTTT.

The chain joins TRBV20-1 to TRBJ2-1; D gene ambiguous. Germline CDR1 and CDR2: DFQATT and SNEGSKA (reference sequence). Trimming left V 0 bases short and J 5 bases short, with 11 bases between. CDR3 size: 14 residues. The CDR3 loop reads CSARDPRTDNEQFF. For the CDR3, the DNA is TGCAGTGCTAGAGATCCACGCACAGACAATGAGCAGTTCTTC.

Written as DNA, the CDR3 is TGCAGCGTTGAGCATCACAGGGGAGGGAATGGCTACACCTTC. Amino acids: CSVEHHRGGNGYTF. The genes are TRBV29-1 and TRBJ1-2, with TRBD1 identical over 7 bases. There are 14 residues in the CDR3. Trimming cost V 3 bases and J 6 bases; bases outside gene matches: 10. Germline CDR1 is SQVTM and CDR2 is ANQGSEA.

The chain recombines TRBV3-1 with TRBJ1-1; no reliable D call. Trimming took 4 bases from V and 5 from J, leaving 8 bases between them. Germline V CDR1 and CDR2: LGHDT, YNNKEL (reference sequence). The CDR3 totals 12 residues. The CDR3, as DNA: TGTGCCAGCAGCCCCCCGGGTACTGAAGCTTTCTTT. The encoded protein is CASSPPGTEAFF. Filled out from reference TRBV3-1 and TRBJ1-1, the complete variable domain reads DTAVSQTPKYLVTQMGNDKSIKCEQNLGHDTMYWYKQDSKKFLKIMFSYNNKELIINETVPNRFSPKSPDKAHLNLHINSLELGDSAVYFCASSPPGTEAFFGQGTRLTVV.

J is TRBJ2-3 and V is TRBV12-3 or TRBV12-4; D is perhaps TRBD2 (5 bases). This CDR3 region has 13 residues. Trimming removed 6 bases from V and 4 bases from J, with 11 bases in between. DNA of the CDR3: TGTGCCAGCAGGAGGACGGACTCAGATACGCAGTATTTT. Its translation: CASRRTDSDTQYF.

The chain's CDR3 is CASSPPGGRDQPQHF. As DNA, the CDR3 is TGTGCCAGCTCACCACCAGGGGGCCGGGACCAGCCCCAGCATTTT. The rearrangement uses TRBV18 and TRBJ1-5; 7 nucleotides align to TRBD1. V was pared by 0 bases and J by 7 bases, with 6 bases of the junction left unmatched. Germline CDR1 is KGHSH and CDR2 is LQKENI. This CDR3 contains 15 residues.

The chain links TRBV29-1 to TRBJ1-1; D is ambiguous. The germline V and J ends were trimmed by 1 base and 9 bases, with 9 bases remaining between them. CDR1 and CDR2 from the germline V gene are SQVTM and ANQGSEA. The CDR3 spans 11 residues. The CDR3 here is CSVEGGVKAFF. The CDR3 nucleotides read TGCAGCGTTGAAGGGGGTGTTAAAGCTTTCTTT.

The rearrangement links TRBV2 to TRBJ1-4; D is ambiguous. The CDR3 spans 13 residues. Germline CDR1 and CDR2: SNHLY and FYNNEI. The V end lost 5 bases, the J end lost 4 bases, and 8 bases lay between the germline ends. CDR3 sequence reads: CASSKDYNEKLFF. As DNA, the CDR3 is TGTGCCAGCAGTAAGGACTATAATGAAAAACTGTTTTTT.

The V call is TRBV24-1, the J call TRBJ2-1; 9 bases align to TRBD2. CDR1 KGHDR and CDR2 SFDVKD come from the germline V gene. The CDR3 covers 17 residues. Trimming removed 0 bases from V and 8 bases from J; junction bases left unmatched: 10. The CDR3 protein is CATSDLMGSGSDDEQFF. The CDR3 DNA sequence: TGTGCCACCAGTGATTTGATGGGTAGCGGGAGCGACGATGAGCAGTTCTTC.

This chain links TRBV20-1 with TRBJ2-3; the D call may be TRBD1 or TRBD2 (6 bases each). Germline assignment: CDR1 DFQATT and CDR2 SNEGSKA (reference sequence). Trimming stripped 0 bases from V and 3 bases from J, with 13 bases between. The CDR3 is 15 amino acids. CDR3 sequence: CSAREGGQGTDTQYF. The CDR3 nucleotides are TGCAGTGCTAGAGAGGGGGGCCAGGGGACAGATACGCAGTATTTT.

The V and J genes are TRBV7-6 and TRBJ2-7, with 8 nucleotides matching TRBD1. The germline V gene has CDR1 SGHVS and CDR2 FNYEAQ. The CDR3 length is 15 residues. V shed 4 bases, J shed 7 bases, and the junction held 12 bases outside the gene matches. CDR3 region: CASSSWTGPQGEQYF. The CDR3 region has the DNA TGTGCCAGCAGCTCATGGACAGGGCCCCAAGGAGAGCAGTACTTC.

This chain uses TRBV20-1 with TRBJ1-2; 7 bases map to TRBD1. The trim removed 3 bases at V and 4 bases at J, leaving 14 bases unmatched. The CDR3 is 16 amino acids. Germline CDR1 and CDR2: DFQATT and SNEGSKA (reference sequence). The CDR3 coding sequence is TGCAGTGCTAGTCTACAGGGGCCCGCTTTTGGCTATGGCTACACCTTC. Protein sequence: CSASLQGPAFGYGYTF.

The gene calls are TRBV7-2 and TRBJ2-1; possible D gene TRBD2, 5 bases. CDR1 is SGHTA, CDR2 FQGNSA, per germline. This CDR3 has 15 amino acids. The V end was cut by 2 bases, the J end by 4 bases, with 12 bases between. CDR3: CASSLRSGGYNEQFF. CDR3 DNA sequence: TGTGCCAGCAGCTTAAGGAGCGGAGGATACAATGAGCAGTTCTTC.

In its sample, this clonotype was seen once. The rearrangement links TRBV24-1 to TRBJ2-3; possibly TRBD2 for D (6 bases). This CDR3 region has 15 residues. Trimming pared 2 bases from V and 0 bases from J, leaving 8 bases between. CDR1 and CDR2 from the germline V gene are KGHDR and SFDVKD. CDR3: CATSDSGTSTDTQYF. The CDR3 nucleotides are TGTGCCACCAGTGATTCCGGGACTAGCACAGATACGCAGTATTTT.

The chain joins TRBV19 to TRBJ1-5; D is possibly TRBD1 (5 bases). The CDR3 covers 15 residues. The V end was cut by 4 bases, the J end by 2 bases, with 12 bases between. CDR1 and CDR2 (germline): LNHDA, SQIVND (reference sequence). This CDR3 is CASSRGRGGNQPQHF. For the CDR3, the DNA is TGTGCCAGTAGTAGGGGTCGGGGGGGCAATCAGCCCCAGCATTTT.

About this clonotype itself: One junction end does not reproduce the germline sequence, and a read error may be involved. The CDR3 here is CASRDSLATIYF. CDR3 coding DNA: TGTGCCAGCCGTGACAGTTTGGCCACCATATATTTT. The chain recombines TRBV2 with TRBJ1-3; tentatively, D is TRBD1 (5 bases). This CDR3 is built from 12 residues. In germline, CDR1 is SNHLY, CDR2 FYNNEI.